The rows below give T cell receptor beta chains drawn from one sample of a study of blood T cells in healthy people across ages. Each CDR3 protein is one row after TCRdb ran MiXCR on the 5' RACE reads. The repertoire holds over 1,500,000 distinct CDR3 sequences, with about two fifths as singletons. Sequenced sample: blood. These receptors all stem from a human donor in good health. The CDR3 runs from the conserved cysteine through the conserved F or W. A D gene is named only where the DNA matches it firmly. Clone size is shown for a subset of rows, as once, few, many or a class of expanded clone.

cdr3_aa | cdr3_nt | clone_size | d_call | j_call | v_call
CSVVIDLGGAETFF | TGCAGCGTTGTGATAGACTTGGGGGGCGCGGAGACTTTCTTT | few | . | TRBJ1-1 | TRBV29-1
CASSPGSGGAGDTQYF | TGTGCCAGCAGCCCGGGTAGCGGGGGGGCCGGGGATACGCAGTATTTT | . | TRBD2 | TRBJ2-3 | TRBV7-2
CASSGTGVDNEQFF | TGTGCCAGCAGTGGGACAGGGGTAGACAATGAGCAGTTCTTC | few | TRBD1 | TRBJ2-1 | TRBV28
CASSQESPGAVYEQYF | TGCGCCAGCAGCCAAGAAAGCCCGGGGGCAGTCTACGAGCAGTACTTC | many | . | TRBJ2-7 | TRBV4-1
CASTRTGTETQYF | TGTGCCAGCACCCGGACAGGGACAGAGACCCAGTACTTC | . | TRBD1 | TRBJ2-5 | TRBV12-3/TRBV12-4
CASSFPDRGETQYF | TGCGCCAGCAGCTTTCCGGACAGAGGAGAGACCCAGTACTTC | . | . | TRBJ2-5 | TRBV5-1
CASINSDGDSLPLHF | TGTGCCAGCATCAATTCCGACGGGGACAGCCTACCCCTCCACTTT | . | TRBD1 | TRBJ1-6 | TRBV7-2
CASTNGGVDTEAFF | TGTGCCAGCACAAATGGGGGTGTGGACACTGAAGCTTTCTTT | few | . | TRBJ1-1 | TRBV12-3/TRBV12-4
CASSPGLRGTDTQYF | TGTGCCAGCAGCCCGGGGTTAAGGGGCACAGATACGCAGTATTTT | . | . | TRBJ2-3 | TRBV7-2
CASSVDGGSDYGYTF | TGTGCCAGCAGCGTAGATGGGGGGTCGGACTATGGCTACACCTTC | . | . | TRBJ1-2 | TRBV9
CASSRTGSGPLHF | TGTGCCAGCAGTCGGACAGGGTCCGGCCCCCTCCACTTT | . | TRBD1 | TRBJ1-6 | TRBV7-2
CASSIRTTGESGYTF | TGTGCCAGCAGTATTCGTACGACAGGGGAGAGCGGCTACACCTTC | few | TRBD1 | TRBJ1-2 | TRBV6-2/TRBV6-3
CSARIGQHPLEAFF | TGCAGTGCCCGCATTGGACAGCACCCATTGGAAGCTTTCTTT | . | . | TRBJ1-1 | TRBV20-1
CASSFGTQTYEQYF | TGCGCCAGCAGTTTCGGGACACAAACCTACGAGCAGTACTTC | . | . | TRBJ2-7 | TRBV5-1
CASSQFRGQGLDEQYF | TGCGCCAGCAGCCAATTTAGGGGACAGGGCCTCGATGAGCAGTACTTC | . | TRBD1 | TRBJ2-7 | TRBV4-1
CASSFDGGGTEAFF | TGTGCCAGCAGTTTCGACGGAGGGGGGACTGAAGCTTTCTTT | few | . | TRBJ1-1 | TRBV6-5
CSARDRTGFNTEAFF | TGCAGTGCTAGAGATCGGACAGGGTTTAACACTGAAGCTTTCTTT | . | TRBD1 | TRBJ1-1 | TRBV20-1
CATSRDLGRVISSGANALTF | TGTGCCACCAGCAGAGATTTGGGCAGGGTCATATCCTCTGGGGCCAACGCCCTGACTTTC | . | . | TRBJ2-6 | TRBV15
CASSATGTAGHYGYTF | TGTGCCAGCAGCGCAACGGGGACGGCGGGGCACTATGGCTACACCTTC | few | . | TRBJ1-2 | TRBV9
CSGITHPGDTQYF | TGCAGCGGTATTACCCACCCAGGAGATACGCAGTATTTT | few | . | TRBJ2-3 | TRBV29-1
CASSFPPRDTANEQFF | TGTGCCAGCAGCTTCCCTCCGCGGGACACGGCCAATGAGCAGTTCTTC | . | . | TRBJ2-1 | TRBV12-3/TRBV12-4
CSATSGYTF | TGCAGCGCGACAAGCGGCTACACCTTC | few | . | TRBJ1-2 | TRBV29-1